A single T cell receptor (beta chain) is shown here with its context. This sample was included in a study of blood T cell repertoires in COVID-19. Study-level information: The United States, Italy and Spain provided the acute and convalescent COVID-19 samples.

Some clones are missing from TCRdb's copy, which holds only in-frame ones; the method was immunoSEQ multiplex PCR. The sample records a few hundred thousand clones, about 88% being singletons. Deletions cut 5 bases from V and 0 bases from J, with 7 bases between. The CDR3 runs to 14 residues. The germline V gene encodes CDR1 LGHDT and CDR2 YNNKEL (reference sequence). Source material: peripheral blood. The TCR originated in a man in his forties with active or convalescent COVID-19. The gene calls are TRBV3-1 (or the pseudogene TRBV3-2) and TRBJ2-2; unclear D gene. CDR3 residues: CASSRTANTGELFF. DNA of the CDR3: TGTGCCAGCAGCAGAACAGCGAACACCGGGGAGCTGTTTTTT.